Described below is a single T cell receptor (beta chain) sequence and its context. The authors' processing: VDJdb flagged approximately 1.8% of about 180,000 unique clonotypes as previously reported viral-epitope-specific. The data were produced by immunoSEQ multiplex PCR, yet TCRdb's version contains in-frame clones alone and is incomplete. V and J calls plus clone size are reproduced from that table; the DNA served to infer D and trimming. Here the sample spans approximately 3,000 clones, approximately 82% being singletons. The sample originates from a study of hypomethylating agent response in myelodysplastic syndrome. V dropped 6 bases and J dropped 4; count of bases not matched to a gene: 7. Germline-derived CDR1 and CDR2 are SNHLY and FYNNEI. This CDR3 has 15 amino acids.

The TCR originated in a human donor with myelodysplastic syndrome. Sequenced here: bone marrow, sampled before or after starting hypomethylating agent treatment for myelodysplastic syndrome (not recorded which). The chain is built from TRBV2 and TRBJ2-1; 9 bases line up with TRBD2. The CDR3 bases are TGTGCCAGCAGACTGAGCGGGGGGCCTTACAATGAGCAGTTCTTC. Translating it yields CASRLSGGPYNEQFF. Combining the CDR3 with reference TRBV2 and TRBJ2-1 gives the whole variable domain EPEVTQTPSHQVTQMGQEVILRCVPISNHLYFYWYRQILGQKVEFLVSFYNNEISEKSEIFDDQFSVERPDGSNFTLKIRSTKLEDSAMYFCASRLSGGPYNEQFFGPGTRLTVL.